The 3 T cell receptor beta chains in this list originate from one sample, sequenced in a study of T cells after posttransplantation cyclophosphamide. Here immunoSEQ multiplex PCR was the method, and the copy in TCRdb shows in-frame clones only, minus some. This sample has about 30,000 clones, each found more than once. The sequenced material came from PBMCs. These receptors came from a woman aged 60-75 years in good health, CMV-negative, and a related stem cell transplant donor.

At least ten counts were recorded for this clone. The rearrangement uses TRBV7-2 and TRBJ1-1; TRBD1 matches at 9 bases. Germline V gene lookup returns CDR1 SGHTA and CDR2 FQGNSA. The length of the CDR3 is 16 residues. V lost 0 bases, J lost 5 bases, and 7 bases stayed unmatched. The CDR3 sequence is CASSLAGTGYLTEAFF. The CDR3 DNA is TGTGCCAGCAGCTTAGCCGGGACAGGGTATTTGACTGAAGCTTTCTTT.

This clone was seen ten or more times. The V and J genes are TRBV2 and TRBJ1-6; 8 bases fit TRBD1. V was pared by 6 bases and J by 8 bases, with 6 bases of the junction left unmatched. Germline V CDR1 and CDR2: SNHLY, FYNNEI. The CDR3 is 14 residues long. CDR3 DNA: TGTGCCAGCAGAGACAGGGGATTGGATTCACCCCTCCACTTT. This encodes CASRDRGLDSPLHF.

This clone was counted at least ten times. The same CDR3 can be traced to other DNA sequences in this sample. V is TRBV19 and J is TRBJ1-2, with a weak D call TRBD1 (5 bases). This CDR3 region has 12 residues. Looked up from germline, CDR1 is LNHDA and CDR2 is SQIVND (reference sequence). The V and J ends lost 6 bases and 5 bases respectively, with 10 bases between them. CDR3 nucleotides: TGTGCCAGTAGCCATGGGGGGTATGGCTACACCTTC. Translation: CASSHGGYGYTF. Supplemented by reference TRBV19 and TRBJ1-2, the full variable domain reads DGGITQSPKYLFRKEGQNVTLSCEQNLNHDAMYWYRQDPGQGLRLIYYSQIVNDFQKGDIAEGYSVSREKKESFPLTVTSAQKNPTAFYLCASSHGGYGYTFGSGTRLTVV.